Reported below is one T cell receptor beta chain. What it recognizes is unknown. The data were obtained in a study of spatial heterogeneity in lung cancer. TCRdb re-called the 5' RACE reads through MiXCR, storing one row per CDR3 protein. The data hold over 2,000 distinct CDR3 sequences, with 15% to 20% observed a single time. Germline CDR1 reads SNHLY; CDR2 reads FYNNEI. The CDR3 is 17 amino acids. Losses at the gene ends were 5 bases for V and 7 bases for J; bases not matched to a gene: 16. Study-level findings and limits: Circulating ubiquitous expanded tumor TCRs were observed more frequently at resection than at follow-up.

The time point is: sample taken at primary tumor resection. In each case, whole RNA from tumor, nontumor lung or frozen PBMC was sequenced unsorted. This chain joins TRBV2 and TRBJ2-1; TRBD2 agrees at 8 bases. The material was PBMCs, obtained at surgery. This receptor was obtained from a male donor with early-stage non-small cell lung cancer. CDR3 bases: TGTGCCAGCAGTTGGGGCCTAGCACCAGTAGCGGGGAATGAGCAGTTCTTC. As protein: CASSWGLAPVAGNEQFF.